Listed here is a single T cell receptor beta chain. Its specificity is not known. Combining a sample-barcoded 5' primer with a J-beta primer mix, a second PCR ran for about 6 to 12 cycles. Every cDNA molecule bore a tag from a template-switch adaptor containing 12 random nucleotides. TCRdb independently ran MiXCR on the 5' RACE reads; one entry per CDR3 protein. The sample has fewer than 2,000,000 distinct CDR3 sequences; around 40% are singletons. This sample is drawn from a study of blood T cells in healthy people across ages. Notes on the study in general: Unsorted PBMCs prevented conclusive naive versus antigen-experienced comparison. Versus aged donors, long-lived donors had higher diversity and more naive CD4+ cells.

The clonotype was recovered from a human donor in good health. The sample consisted of blood.

In DNA form, the CDR3 reads TGTGCCAGCAGCTTAGGAGGACGCAGGGGCTACGAGCAGTACTTC. This codes for CASSLGGRRGYEQYF. This chain uses TRBV11-3 with TRBJ2-7; D might be TRBD1 (6 bases). The CDR3 length is 15 residues. The V and J ends lost 1 base and 3 bases respectively, with 13 bases between them. In germline, CDR1 is SGHNT, CDR2 YENEEA.